This T cell receptor (beta chain) originates from a study of control samples from healthy donors and cancer patients. Sequenced by immunoSEQ multiplex PCR; TCRdb stores in-frame clones only, minus some. The repertoire consists of approximately 150,000 clones, with 90% to 95% occurring once and the leading ten covering approximately 1.4%. Germline V gene lookup returns CDR1 SGHRS and CDR2 YFSETQ. The CDR3 covers 16 residues. V was pared by 3 bases and J by 9 bases, with 19 bases between. Sequences were obtained from blood. The TCR was taken from a woman younger than 30 in good health. J is TRBJ1-6 and V is TRBV5-1; possibly TRBD1 for D (6 bases). CDR3 nucleotides: TGCGCCAGCAGCTCGATTAACAGGGATCTGGGTTCACCCCTCCACTTT. This codes for CASSSINRDLGSPLHF.